This is a list of T cell receptor beta chains from one sample in a study of technical replicates of blood from a few donors. The data were produced by immunoSEQ multiplex PCR, yet TCRdb's version contains in-frame clones alone and is incomplete. The data contain 79,000 or so clones, nearly 95% of them singletons. Specimen: T cells isolated from PBMCs. Source of these receptors: a human donor in good health. The CDR3 runs from the conserved cysteine through the conserved F or W. Fields, in order: CDR3 length, V gene, clone size, J gene, D gene, CDR3 protein, CDR3 DNA. The D gene is left open where the match is weak. Where a row states a size, it is once, few, many or the class of an expanded clone; other rows omit it.

cdr3_length: 16
v_call: TRBV4-1
clone_size: NA
j_call: TRBJ1-2
d_call: NA
cdr3_aa: CASSHPGDRFFHGYTF
cdr3_nt: TGCGCCAGCAGCCACCCAGGGGACCGATTCTTTCATGGCTACACCTTC

cdr3_length: 15
v_call: TRBV7-3
clone_size: NA
j_call: TRBJ2-3
d_call: TRBD2
cdr3_aa: CASSLTSEVTDTQYF
cdr3_nt: TGTGCCAGCAGCCTGACTAGCGAGGTCACAGATACGCAGTATTTT

cdr3_length: 14
v_call: TRBV27
clone_size: NA
j_call: TRBJ1-5
d_call: NA
cdr3_aa: CASSLRQANQPQHF
cdr3_nt: TGTGCCAGCAGTTTAAGGCAGGCTAATCAGCCCCAGCATTTT

cdr3_length: 15
v_call: TRBV4-1
clone_size: few
j_call: TRBJ1-1
d_call: NA
cdr3_aa: CASSQDILQGTEAFF
cdr3_nt: TGCGCCAGCAGCCAAGATATCCTACAGGGCACTGAAGCTTTCTTT

cdr3_length: 16
v_call: TRBV7-3
clone_size: few
j_call: TRBJ2-2
d_call: TRBD2
cdr3_aa: CASSLGLAGASGELFF
cdr3_nt: TGTGCCAGCAGCCTCGGACTAGCGGGAGCGTCCGGGGAGCTGTTTTTT

cdr3_length: 13
v_call: TRBV29-1
clone_size: NA
j_call: TRBJ2-1
d_call: TRBD1
cdr3_aa: CSAALGTGYEQFF
cdr3_nt: TGCAGTGCAGCTCTCGGGACAGGTTATGAGCAGTTCTTC

cdr3_length: 15
v_call: TRBV6-1
clone_size: NA
j_call: TRBJ2-3
d_call: NA
cdr3_aa: CASPGQKGLTDTQYF
cdr3_nt: TGTGCCAGCCCAGGTCAAAAGGGGTTAACAGATACGCAGTATTTT

cdr3_length: 14
v_call: TRBV9
clone_size: NA
j_call: TRBJ1-4
d_call: NA
cdr3_aa: CASSDPGFSEKLFF
cdr3_nt: TGTGCCAGCAGCGACCCAGGTTTTTCCGAAAAACTGTTTTTT

cdr3_length: 16
v_call: TRBV10-3
clone_size: NA
j_call: TRBJ2-2
d_call: NA
cdr3_aa: CAITARRGGVTGELFF
cdr3_nt: TGTGCCATCACCGCGAGACGAGGGGGAGTGACCGGGGAGCTGTTTTTT

cdr3_length: 14
v_call: TRBV29-1
clone_size: NA
j_call: TRBJ2-7
d_call: NA
cdr3_aa: CSACALAGSCEQYF
cdr3_nt: TGCAGCGCCTGCGCGTTGGCAGGGTCATGCGAGCAGTACTTC

cdr3_length: 18
v_call: TRBV29-1
clone_size: NA
j_call: TRBJ2-3
d_call: TRBD2
cdr3_aa: CSVEGLAGGPGLGDTQYF
cdr3_nt: TGCAGCGTTGAAGGGCTAGCGGGAGGGCCAGGGCTGGGAGATACGCAGTATTTT

cdr3_length: 15
v_call: TRBV5-4
clone_size: NA
j_call: TRBJ2-1
d_call: TRBD2
cdr3_aa: CASSWGLAGDNEQFF
cdr3_nt: TGTGCCAGCAGCTGGGGACTAGCGGGAGACAATGAGCAGTTCTTC

cdr3_length: 15
v_call: TRBV6-5
clone_size: NA
j_call: TRBJ2-7
d_call: NA
cdr3_aa: CASRSRTEVIYEQYF
cdr3_nt: TGTGCCAGCAGGTCCCGGACGGAGGTAATTTACGAGCAGTACTTC

cdr3_length: 19
v_call: TRBV14
clone_size: NA
j_call: TRBJ2-2
d_call: TRBD2
cdr3_aa: CASSQDQLAGGGNTGELFF
cdr3_nt: TGTGCCAGCAGCCAAGATCAGCTAGCGGGAGGAGGTAACACCGGGGAGCTGTTTTTT

cdr3_length: 15
v_call: TRBV5-6
clone_size: NA
j_call: TRBJ2-1
d_call: NA
cdr3_aa: CASSLEVRADNEQFF
cdr3_nt: TGTGCCAGCAGCTTGGAGGTTAGAGCGGACAATGAGCAGTTCTTC

cdr3_length: 15
v_call: TRBV30
clone_size: NA
j_call: TRBJ1-2
d_call: TRBD1
cdr3_aa: CAWSSTGGFSYGYTF
cdr3_nt: TGTGCCTGGAGCTCTACAGGGGGATTCAGCTATGGCTACACCTTC

cdr3_length: 16
v_call: TRBV7-9
clone_size: NA
j_call: TRBJ2-7
d_call: TRBD1
cdr3_aa: CASSPTGTVLSYEQYF
cdr3_nt: TGTGCCAGCAGCCCCACAGGGACAGTTCTCTCCTACGAGCAGTACTTC

cdr3_length: 15
v_call: TRBV7-9
clone_size: NA
j_call: TRBJ1-5
d_call: NA
cdr3_aa: CASSQTDDYNQPQHF
cdr3_nt: TGTGCCAGCAGCCAGACCGACGACTACAATCAGCCCCAGCATTTT

cdr3_length: 14
v_call: TRBV10-1
clone_size: NA
j_call: TRBJ2-3
d_call: TRBD2
cdr3_aa: CASARLAGEDTQYF
cdr3_nt: TGCGCCAGCGCAAGGCTAGCGGGAGAAGATACGCAGTATTTT

cdr3_length: 11
v_call: TRBV9
clone_size: NA
j_call: TRBJ2-7
d_call: NA
cdr3_aa: CASSAGYQQYF
cdr3_nt: TGTGCCAGCAGCGCGGGGTATCAGCAGTACTTC

cdr3_length: 15
v_call: TRBV6-5
clone_size: once
j_call: TRBJ2-1
d_call: NA
cdr3_aa: CASKYSGSSYNEQFF
cdr3_nt: TGTGCCAGCAAATATAGCGGCAGCTCCTACAATGAGCAGTTCTTC

cdr3_length: 17
v_call: TRBV27
clone_size: once
j_call: TRBJ2-7
d_call: TRBD2
cdr3_aa: CASRAVLAGFGAYEQYF
cdr3_nt: TGTGCCAGTAGGGCTGTATTAGCGGGTTTTGGGGCCTACGAGCAGTACTTC

cdr3_length: 15
v_call: TRBV7-9
clone_size: NA
j_call: TRBJ1-2
d_call: TRBD1
cdr3_aa: CASSQSRDRFYGYTF
cdr3_nt: TGTGCCAGCAGCCAAAGTCGGGACAGATTCTATGGCTACACCTTC

cdr3_length: 12
v_call: TRBV29-1
clone_size: NA
j_call: TRBJ2-7
d_call: NA
cdr3_aa: CSVDRAQGEQYF
cdr3_nt: TGCAGCGTGGACCGGGCGCAGGGCGAGCAGTACTTC

cdr3_length: 15
v_call: TRBV10-2
clone_size: NA
j_call: TRBJ1-1
d_call: NA
cdr3_aa: CASGIRGNMNTEAFF
cdr3_nt: TGCGCCAGCGGAATCAGGGGTAACATGAACACTGAAGCTTTCTTT

cdr3_length: 14
v_call: TRBV7-9
clone_size: NA
j_call: TRBJ1-4
d_call: NA
cdr3_aa: CASSLRTVNEKLFF
cdr3_nt: TGTGCCAGCAGCTTAAGGACAGTTAATGAAAAACTGTTTTTT